These 8 T cell receptor beta chains were all obtained from the same sample, sequenced in a study of cytomegalovirus exposure and HLA in healthy donors. The study ran its PCR with 60 Vbeta and 13 Jbeta primers. Some clones are missing from TCRdb's copy, which holds only in-frame ones; the method was immunoSEQ multiplex PCR. Of more than 45,000 clones listed, approximately 63% are singletons. The specimen sequenced was PBMCs. The receptors derive from a woman aged 60-75 years in good health and CMV-seropositive.

CDR3 nucleotides: TGTGCCTGGAGCCTTACAGGATATGAAAAACTGTTTTTT. Translated: CAWSLTGYEKLFF. The chain couples TRBV30 to TRBJ1-4; TRBD1 might be the D (5 bases). Per germline, CDR1 GTSNPN and CDR2 SVGIG (reference sequence). CDR3 size: 13 residues. Trimming removed 3 bases from V and 6 bases from J, with 11 bases in between.

The chain carries TRBV7-8 and TRBJ1-2; D is possibly TRBD1 (5 bases). Germline loops: CDR1 SGHVS, CDR2 FQNEAQ. V lost 0 bases, J lost 4 bases, and 9 bases lay in between. This CDR3 has 14 residues. As DNA, the CDR3 is TGTGCCAGCAGCTTAGCGGGGGGACCCTATGGCTACACCTTC. It translates to CASSLAGGPYGYTF.

The V and J genes are TRBV7-9 and TRBJ1-2; 7 bases agree with TRBD1. The CDR3 consists of 14 residues. Germline V gene data show CDR1 as SEHNR and CDR2 as FQNEAQ (reference sequence). V trimming: 3 bases; J trimming: 4 bases; junction bases outside the gene matches: 5. The CDR3 here is CASSFTGTAYGYTF. Written as DNA, the CDR3 is TGTGCCAGCAGCTTTACAGGGACAGCCTATGGCTACACCTTC. The whole variable domain, filled in from reference TRBV7-9 and TRBJ1-2, reads DTGVSQNPRHKITKRGQNVTFRCDPISEHNRLYWYRQTLGQGPEFLTYFQNEAQLEKSRLLSDRFSAERPKGSFSTLEIQRTEQGDSAMYLCASSFTGTAYGYTFGSGTRLTVV.

In this sample, this clone turned up a few times. This chain uses TRBV7-2 with TRBJ2-3, with D perhaps TRBD1 (6 bases). The CDR3 length is 14 residues. CDR1 is SGHTA, CDR2 FQGNSA, per germline. V lost 4 bases and J lost 5, with 13 bases in between. CDR3 sequence reads: CASSWLGAGDTQYF. CDR3 nucleotides: TGTGCCAGCAGCTGGCTGGGGGCGGGAGATACGCAGTATTTT.

This chain connects TRBV6-1 to TRBJ2-1, with 13 bases that match TRBD2. Germline V gene data show CDR1 as MNHNS and CDR2 as SASEGT. With 5 bases clipped from V and 4 bases from J, the junction kept 2 bases outside the gene matches. CDR3 length equals 15 residues. Written as DNA, the CDR3 is TGTGCCAGCAGTCCGACTAGCGGGGGGTACAATGAGCAGTTCTTC. Its translation: CASSPTSGGYNEQFF.

This clone was seen once. This chain links TRBV2 with TRBJ1-1; 8 positions agree with TRBD1. V dropped 6 bases and J dropped 1; count of bases not matched to a gene: 7. CDR1 is SNHLY and CDR2 is FYNNEI in the germline V gene. CDR3 length: 15 amino acids. CDR3 nucleotides: TGTGCCAGCAGCCTTTACGGGACAGGGAACACTGAAGCTTTCTTT. Protein sequence: CASSLYGTGNTEAFF.

The chain employs TRBV7-2 and TRBJ1-2, with TRBD1 identical over 9 bases. This CDR3 spans 15 amino acids. Per germline, CDR1 SGHTA and CDR2 FQGNSA. V was pared by 6 bases and J by 7 bases, with 12 bases of the junction left unmatched. The CDR3 nucleotides read TGTGCCAGCAGTCCGATGACAGGGGGGTTTGGTGGCTACACCTTC. It yields the protein CASSPMTGGFGGYTF.

The chain uses TRBV18 and TRBJ1-6; D is possibly TRBD1 (5 bases). Trimming took off 5 bases at V and 6 bases at J, with 11 bases between the two ends. The germline V gene has CDR1 KGHSH and CDR2 LQKENI. The CDR3 consists of 14 residues. The CDR3 sequence: CASSVGVVNSPLHF. The CDR3 nucleotides are TGTGCCAGCTCAGTAGGGGTGGTTAATTCACCCCTCCACTTT.